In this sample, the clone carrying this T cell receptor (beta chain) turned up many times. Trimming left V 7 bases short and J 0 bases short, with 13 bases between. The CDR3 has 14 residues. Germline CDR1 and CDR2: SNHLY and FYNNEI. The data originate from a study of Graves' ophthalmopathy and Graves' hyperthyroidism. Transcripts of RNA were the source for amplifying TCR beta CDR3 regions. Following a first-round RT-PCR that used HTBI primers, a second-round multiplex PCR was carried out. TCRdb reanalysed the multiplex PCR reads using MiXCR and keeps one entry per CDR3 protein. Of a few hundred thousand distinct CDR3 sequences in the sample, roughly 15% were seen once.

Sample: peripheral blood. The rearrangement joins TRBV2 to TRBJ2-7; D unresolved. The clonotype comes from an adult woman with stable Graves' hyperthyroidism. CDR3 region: CASKESANSYEQYF. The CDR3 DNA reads TGTGCCAGCAAGGAATCAGCGAACTCCTACGAGCAGTACTTC.